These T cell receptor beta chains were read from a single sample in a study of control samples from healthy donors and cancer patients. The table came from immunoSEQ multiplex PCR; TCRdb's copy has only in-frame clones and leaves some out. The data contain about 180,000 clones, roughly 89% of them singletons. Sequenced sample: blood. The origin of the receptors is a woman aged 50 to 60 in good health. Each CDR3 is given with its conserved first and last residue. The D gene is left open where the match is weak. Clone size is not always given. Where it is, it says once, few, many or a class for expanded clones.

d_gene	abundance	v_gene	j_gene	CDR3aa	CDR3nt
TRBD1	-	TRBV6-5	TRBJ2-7	CASRDTGASYEQYF	TGTGCCAGCAGAGATACAGGGGCGAGTTACGAGCAGTACTTC
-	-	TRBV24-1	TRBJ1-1	CATSASRGALNTEAFF	TGTGCCACCAGTGCCAGCCGTGGTGCGCTGAACACTGAAGCTTTCTTT
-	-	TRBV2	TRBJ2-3	CASPPPRTDTQYF	TGTGCCAGCCCGCCGCCTCGCACAGATACGCAGTATTTT
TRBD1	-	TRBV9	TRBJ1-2	CASSAVDDRAHYGYTF	TGTGCCAGCAGCGCCGTGGATGACAGGGCACACTATGGCTACACCTTC
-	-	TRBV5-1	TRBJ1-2	CASSPEGTLYGYTF	TGCGCCAGCAGCCCCGAGGGGACTCTCTATGGCTACACCTTC
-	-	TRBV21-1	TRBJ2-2	CASQQNRTGELFF	TGTGCCAGCCAGCAAAATAGGACCGGGGAGCTGTTTTTT
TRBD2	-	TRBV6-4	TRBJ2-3	CASSDRGGADTQYF	TGTGCCAGCAGTGATCGCGGGGGGGCAGATACGCAGTATTTT
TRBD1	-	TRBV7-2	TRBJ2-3	CASSEGGGTDTQYF	TGTGCCAGCAGCGAAGGGGGCGGTACAGATACGCAGTATTTT
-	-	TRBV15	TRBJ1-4	CATSRVGGVEEKLFF	TGTGCCACCAGCAGAGTGGGGGGCGTGGAGGAAAAACTGTTTTTT
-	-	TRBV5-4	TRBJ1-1	CASSPGSPNTEAFF	TGTGCCAGCAGCCCCGGGTCCCCGAACACTGAAGCTTTCTTT
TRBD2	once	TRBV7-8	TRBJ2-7	CASSTTSGSYEQYF	TGTGCCAGCAGCACGACTAGCGGTTCCTACGAGCAGTACTTC
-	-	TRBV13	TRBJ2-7	CASSLGHSISREQYF	TGTGCCAGCAGCTTAGGCCACAGCATCTCTAGAGAGCAGTACTTC
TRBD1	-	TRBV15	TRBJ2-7	CATSRVRTGGFYEQYF	TGTGCCACCAGCAGAGTGAGGACAGGGGGCTTCTACGAGCAGTACTTC
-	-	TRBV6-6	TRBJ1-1	CASRRGDRGAFF	TGTGCCAGCAGGAGGGGGGATAGGGGAGCTTTCTTT
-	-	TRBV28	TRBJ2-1	CASSPPGTTYNEQFF	TGTGCCAGCAGTCCCCCGGGAACTACCTACAATGAGCAGTTCTTC
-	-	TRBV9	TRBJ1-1	CATSPEGGGNTEAFF	TGTGCCACCTCCCCCGAAGGAGGTGGCAACACTGAAGCTTTCTTT
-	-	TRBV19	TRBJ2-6	CASSRDGRSGANVLTF	TGTGCCAGTAGCCGGGACGGTCGATCTGGGGCCAACGTCCTGACTTTC
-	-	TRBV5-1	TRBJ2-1	CASSLVSAGTYNEQFF	TGCGCCAGCAGCTTGGTTTCGGCAGGAACCTACAATGAGCAGTTCTTC
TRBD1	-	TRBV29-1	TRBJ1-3	CSSTLRGTGFQDTIYF	TGCAGCTCAACCCTTCGGGGGACAGGGTTTCAGGACACCATATATTTT
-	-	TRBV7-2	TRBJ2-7	CASSPGPSAYEQYF	TGTGCCAGCAGCCCCGGACCGTCCGCCTACGAGCAGTACTTC
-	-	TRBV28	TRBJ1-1	CASSLRGGRTEAFF	TGTGCCAGCAGCCTTCGGGGGGGGCGGACTGAAGCTTTCTTT
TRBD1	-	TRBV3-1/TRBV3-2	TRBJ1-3	CASSRTGTAGNTIYF	TGTGCCAGCAGCCGGACGGGGACAGCTGGAAACACCATATATTTT
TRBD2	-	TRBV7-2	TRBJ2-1	CASSPSALAGPAGQFF	TGTGCCAGCAGCCCCTCAGCCCTAGCGGGTCCAGCTGGGCAGTTCTTC
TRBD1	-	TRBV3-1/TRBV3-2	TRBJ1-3	CASSLQGTGNTIYF	TGTGCCAGCAGCCTACAGGGGACTGGAAACACCATATATTTT
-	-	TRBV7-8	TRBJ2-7	CASSPAREQYF	TGTGCCAGCAGCCCCGCACGCGAGCAGTACTTC
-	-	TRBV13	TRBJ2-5	CASSSRDRQETQYF	TGTGCCAGCAGTTCTCGGGACCGCCAAGAGACCCAGTACTTC
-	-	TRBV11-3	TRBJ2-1	CASSFTGEANEQFF	TGTGCCAGCAGCTTCACGGGAGAAGCCAATGAGCAGTTCTTC
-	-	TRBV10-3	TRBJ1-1	CAISEAGPMNTEAFF	TGTGCCATCAGTGAGGCGGGACCTATGAACACTGAAGCTTTCTTT
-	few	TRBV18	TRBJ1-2	CASSSDPGSNYGYTF	TGTGCCAGCTCATCAGATCCGGGGTCTAACTATGGCTACACCTTC
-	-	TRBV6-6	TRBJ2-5	CASNEIPGETQYF	TGTGCCAGCAACGAGATCCCGGGGGAGACCCAGTACTTC
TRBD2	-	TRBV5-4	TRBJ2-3	CASSLGRGAGDTQYF	TGTGCCAGCAGCTTGGGGCGGGGGGCAGGAGATACGCAGTATTTT
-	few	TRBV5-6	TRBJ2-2	CASSLRWVDTGELFF	TGTGCCAGCAGCTTGCGGTGGGTGGACACCGGGGAGCTGTTTTTT
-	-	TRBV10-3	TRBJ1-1	CAISDSMGNTEAFF	TGTGCCATCAGTGATTCGATGGGGAACACTGAAGCTTTCTTT
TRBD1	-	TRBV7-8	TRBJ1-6	CASSLGDRGSPLHF	TGTGCCAGCAGCTTAGGGGACAGGGGTTCACCCCTCCACTTT
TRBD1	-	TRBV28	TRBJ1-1	CASSLNRGGEAFF	TGTGCCAGCAGTTTAAACAGGGGCGGCGAAGCTTTCTTT
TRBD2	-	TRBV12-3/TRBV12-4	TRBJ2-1	CASSLGTSGRAIF	TGTGCCAGCAGTTTGGGCACTAGCGGGAGGGCCATCTTC
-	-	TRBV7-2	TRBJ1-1	CASSLARVAEAFF	TGTGCCAGCAGCTTAGCGAGGGTCGCTGAAGCTTTCTTT
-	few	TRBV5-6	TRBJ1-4	CASSSWGGSNEKLFF	TGTGCCAGCAGCAGCTGGGGGGGGTCTAATGAAAAACTGTTTTTT
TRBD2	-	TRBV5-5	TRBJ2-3	CASSSSGGVTDTQYF	TGTGCCAGCAGCTCCAGCGGGGGGGTAACAGATACGCAGTATTTT
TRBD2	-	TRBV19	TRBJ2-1	CASNRGLPYNEQFF	TGTGCCAGTAACCGGGGACTACCCTACAATGAGCAGTTCTTC
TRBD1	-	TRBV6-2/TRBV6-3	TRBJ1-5	CASSYRQGGNQPQHF	TGTGCCAGCAGTTACCGACAGGGGGGGAATCAGCCCCAGCATTTT
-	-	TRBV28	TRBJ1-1	CASSLKGRAAFF	TGTGCCAGCAGTTTAAAGGGGCGCGCGGCTTTCTTT
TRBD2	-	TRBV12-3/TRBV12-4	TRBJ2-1	CASSLYSREDSFF	TGTGCCAGCAGTTTGTATTCGCGGGAGGATTCGTTCTTC
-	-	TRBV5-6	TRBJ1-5	CASSLGISDQPQHF	TGTGCCAGCAGCTTGGGTATTTCAGATCAGCCCCAGCATTTT
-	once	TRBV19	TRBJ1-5	CASSRSQAYSNQPQHF	TGTGCCAGTAGTAGATCCCAGGCTTATAGCAATCAGCCCCAGCATTTT
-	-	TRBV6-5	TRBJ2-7	CASSYLPRQVSYEQYF	TGTGCCAGCAGTTACCTCCCTCGACAGGTCTCCTACGAGCAGTACTTC
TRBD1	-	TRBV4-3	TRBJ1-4	CASSLGTGGNEKLFF	TGCGCCAGCAGCCTCGGGACAGGGGGTAATGAAAAACTGTTTTTT
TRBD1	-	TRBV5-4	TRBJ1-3	CASSLVGQGSGNTIYF	TGTGCCAGCAGCTTGGTGGGACAGGGCTCTGGAAACACCATATATTTT
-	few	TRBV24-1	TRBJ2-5	CATSDRATEETQYF	TGTGCCACCAGTGATAGGGCCACAGAAGAGACCCAGTACTTC
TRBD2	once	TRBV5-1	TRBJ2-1	CASSLGLAGSSYNEQFF	TGCGCCAGCAGCTTAGGACTAGCGGGAAGCTCCTACAATGAGCAGTTCTTC
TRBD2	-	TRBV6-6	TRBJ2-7	CASNKAGGPYEQYF	TGTGCCAGCAATAAAGCGGGAGGGCCCTACGAGCAGTACTTC
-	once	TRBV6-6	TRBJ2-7	CASSYGGNSYEQYF	TGTGCCAGCAGTTACGGGGGCAATTCCTACGAGCAGTACTTC
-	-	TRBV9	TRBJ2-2	CASNRDWNTGELFF	TGTGCCAGCAACAGGGACTGGAACACCGGGGAGCTGTTTTTT
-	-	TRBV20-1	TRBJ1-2	CSAREIDGYTF	TGCAGTGCTAGGGAAATCGATGGCTACACCTTC
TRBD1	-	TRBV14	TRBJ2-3	CASSPPTGLGPDKQYF	TGTGCCAGCAGCCCTCCGACAGGGTTAGGTCCGGATAAGCAGTATTTT
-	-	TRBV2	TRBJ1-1	CASIFLRDTEAFF	TGTGCCAGCATATTCCTACGGGACACTGAAGCTTTCTTT
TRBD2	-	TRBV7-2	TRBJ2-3	CASSRTSGTDTQYF	TGTGCCAGCAGCCGGACTAGCGGTACAGATACGCAGTATTTT
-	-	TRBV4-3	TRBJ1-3	CASSQGAQGTGNTIYF	TGCGCCAGCAGCCAAGGGGCCCAAGGGACGGGAAACACCATATATTTT
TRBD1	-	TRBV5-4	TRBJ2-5	CASSLAAGQGRETQYF	TGTGCCAGCAGCTTGGCCGCGGGACAGGGGAGGGAGACCCAGTACTTC